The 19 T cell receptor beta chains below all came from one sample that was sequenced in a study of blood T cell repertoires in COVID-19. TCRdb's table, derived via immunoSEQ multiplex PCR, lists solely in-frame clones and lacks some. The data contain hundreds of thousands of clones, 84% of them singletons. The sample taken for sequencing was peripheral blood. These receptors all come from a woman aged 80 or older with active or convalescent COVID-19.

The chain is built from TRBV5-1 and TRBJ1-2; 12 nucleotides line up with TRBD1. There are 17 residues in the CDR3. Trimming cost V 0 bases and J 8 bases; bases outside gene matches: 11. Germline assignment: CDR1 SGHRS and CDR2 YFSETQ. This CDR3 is CASSLAGTGGPNLGYTF. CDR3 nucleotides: TGCGCCAGCAGCTTGGCCGGGACAGGGGGCCCCAATCTGGGCTACACCTTC.

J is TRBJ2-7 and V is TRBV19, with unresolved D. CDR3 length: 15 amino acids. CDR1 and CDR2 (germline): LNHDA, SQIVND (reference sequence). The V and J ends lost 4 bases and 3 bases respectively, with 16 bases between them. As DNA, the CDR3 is TGTGCCAGTAGTACCACTGACACGAGATACTACGAGCAGTACTTC. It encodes CASSTTDTRYYEQYF.

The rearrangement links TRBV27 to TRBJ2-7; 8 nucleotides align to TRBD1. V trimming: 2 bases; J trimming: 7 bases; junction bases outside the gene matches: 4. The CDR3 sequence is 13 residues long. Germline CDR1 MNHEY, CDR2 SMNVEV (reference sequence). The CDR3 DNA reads TGTGCCAGCAGTTTACAGGGGGCAGGGGAGCAGTACTTC. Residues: CASSLQGAGEQYF.

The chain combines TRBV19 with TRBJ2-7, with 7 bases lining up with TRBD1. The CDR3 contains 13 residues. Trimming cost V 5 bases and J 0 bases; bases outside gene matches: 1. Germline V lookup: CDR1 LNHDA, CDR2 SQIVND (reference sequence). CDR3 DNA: TGTGCCAGTAGTGACAGGGCCTCCTACGAGCAGTACTTC. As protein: CASSDRASYEQYF.

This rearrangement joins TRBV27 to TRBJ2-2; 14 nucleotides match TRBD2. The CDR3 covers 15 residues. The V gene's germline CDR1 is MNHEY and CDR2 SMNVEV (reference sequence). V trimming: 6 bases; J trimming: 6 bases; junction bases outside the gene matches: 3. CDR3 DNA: TGTGCCAGCAGGAGACTAGCGGGAGGGTCCGGGGAGCTGTTTTTT. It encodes CASRRLAGGSGELFF.

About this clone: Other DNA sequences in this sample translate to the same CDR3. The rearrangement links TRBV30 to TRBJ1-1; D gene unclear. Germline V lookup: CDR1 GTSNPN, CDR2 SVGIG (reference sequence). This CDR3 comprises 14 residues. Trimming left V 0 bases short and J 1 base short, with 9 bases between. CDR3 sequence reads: CAWSVPPGNTEAFF. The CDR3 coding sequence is TGTGCCTGGAGTGTACCCCCAGGGAACACTGAAGCTTTCTTT.

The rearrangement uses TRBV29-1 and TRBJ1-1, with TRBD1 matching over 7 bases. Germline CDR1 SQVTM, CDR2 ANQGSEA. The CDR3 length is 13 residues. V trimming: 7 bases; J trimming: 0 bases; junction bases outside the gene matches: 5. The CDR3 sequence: CSAEGQLNTEAFF. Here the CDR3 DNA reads TGCAGCGCCGAGGGACAGCTGAACACTGAAGCTTTCTTT.

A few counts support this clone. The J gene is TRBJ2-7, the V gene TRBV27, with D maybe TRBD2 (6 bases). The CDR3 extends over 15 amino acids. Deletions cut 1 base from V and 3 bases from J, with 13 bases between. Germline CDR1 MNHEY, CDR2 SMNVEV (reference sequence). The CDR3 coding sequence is TGTGCCAGCAGTTTATTTCGGGCGGGGAACTACGAGCAGTACTTC. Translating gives CASSLFRAGNYEQYF.

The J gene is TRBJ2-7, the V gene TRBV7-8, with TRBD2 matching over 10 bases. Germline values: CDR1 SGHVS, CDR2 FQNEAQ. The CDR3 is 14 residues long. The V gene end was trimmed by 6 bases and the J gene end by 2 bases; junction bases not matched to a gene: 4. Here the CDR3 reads CASRRTSGPYEQYF. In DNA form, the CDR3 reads TGTGCCAGCAGAAGGACTAGCGGCCCCTACGAGCAGTACTTC.

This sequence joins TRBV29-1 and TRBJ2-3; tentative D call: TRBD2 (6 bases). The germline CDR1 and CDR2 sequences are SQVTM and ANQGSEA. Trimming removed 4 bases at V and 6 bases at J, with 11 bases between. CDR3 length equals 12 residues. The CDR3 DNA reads TGCAGCGTTGTTCCGGCGGGGGATACGCAGTATTTT. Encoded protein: CSVVPAGDTQYF.

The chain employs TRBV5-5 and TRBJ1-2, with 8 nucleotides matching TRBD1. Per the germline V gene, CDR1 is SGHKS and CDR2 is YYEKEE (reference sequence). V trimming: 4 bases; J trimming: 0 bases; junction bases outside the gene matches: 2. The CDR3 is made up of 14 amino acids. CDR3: CASSVTGANYGYTF. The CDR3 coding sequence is TGTGCCAGCAGCGTGACAGGGGCTAACTATGGCTACACCTTC.

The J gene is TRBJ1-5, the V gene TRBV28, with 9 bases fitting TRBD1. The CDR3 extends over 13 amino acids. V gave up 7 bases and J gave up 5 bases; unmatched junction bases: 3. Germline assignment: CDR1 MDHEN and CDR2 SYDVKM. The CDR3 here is CASIRTGDQPQHF. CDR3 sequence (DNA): TGTGCCAGCATAAGGACAGGGGATCAGCCCCAGCATTTT.

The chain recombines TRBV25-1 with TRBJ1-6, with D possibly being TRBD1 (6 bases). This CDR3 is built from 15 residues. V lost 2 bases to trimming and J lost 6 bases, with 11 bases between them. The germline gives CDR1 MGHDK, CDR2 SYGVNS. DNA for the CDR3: TGTGCCAGCAGTGAACAGACAGGACTTAATTCACCCCTCCACTTT. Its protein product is CASSEQTGLNSPLHF.

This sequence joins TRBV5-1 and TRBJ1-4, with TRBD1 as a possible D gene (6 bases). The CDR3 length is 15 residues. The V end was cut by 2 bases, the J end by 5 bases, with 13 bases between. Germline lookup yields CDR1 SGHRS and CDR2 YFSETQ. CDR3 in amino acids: CASSFFWGGNEKLFF. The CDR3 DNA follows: TGCGCCAGCAGCTTTTTTTGGGGGGGCAATGAAAAACTGTTTTTT.

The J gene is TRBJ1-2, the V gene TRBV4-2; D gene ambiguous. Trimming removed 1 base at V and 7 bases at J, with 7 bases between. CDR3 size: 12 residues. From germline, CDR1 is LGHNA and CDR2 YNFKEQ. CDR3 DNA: TGTGCCAGCAGCCAAGTCGCGGGTGGCTACACCTTC. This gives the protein CASSQVAGGYTF.

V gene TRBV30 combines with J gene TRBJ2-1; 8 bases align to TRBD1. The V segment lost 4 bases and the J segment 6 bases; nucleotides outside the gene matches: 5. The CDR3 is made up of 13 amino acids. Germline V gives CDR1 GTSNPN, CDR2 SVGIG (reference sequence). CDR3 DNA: TGTGCCTGGACCCAGGGGGCTTTCAATGAGCAGTTCTTC. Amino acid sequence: CAWTQGAFNEQFF.

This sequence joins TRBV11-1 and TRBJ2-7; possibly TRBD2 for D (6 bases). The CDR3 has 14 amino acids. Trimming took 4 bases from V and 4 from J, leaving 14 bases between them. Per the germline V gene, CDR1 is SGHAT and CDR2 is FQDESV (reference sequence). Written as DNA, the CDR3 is TGTGCCAGCAGCTACCGGGGCGGGGCGTACGAGCAGTACTTC. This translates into CASSYRGGAYEQYF.

CDR3 amino acids: CARGEGINQPQHF. CDR3 bases: TGTGCCAGGGGAGAGGGCATCAATCAGCCCCAGCATTTT. The chain employs TRBV2 and TRBJ1-5; D not resolved. The V end lost 9 bases, the J end lost 3 bases, and 12 bases lay between the germline ends. This CDR3 region has 13 residues. Germline V CDR1 and CDR2: SNHLY, FYNNEI. The variable domain in full, completed from reference TRBV2 and TRBJ1-5, reads EPEVTQTPSHQVTQMGQEVILRCVPISNHLYFYWYRQILGQKVEFLVSFYNNEISEKSEIFDDQFSVERPDGSNFTLKIRSTKLEDSAMYFCARGEGINQPQHFGDGTRLSIL.

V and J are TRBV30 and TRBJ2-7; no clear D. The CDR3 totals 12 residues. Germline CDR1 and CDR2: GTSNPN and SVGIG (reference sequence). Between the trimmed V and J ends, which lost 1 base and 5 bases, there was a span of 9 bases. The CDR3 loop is CAWSGRGDEQYF. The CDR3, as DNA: TGTGCCTGGAGTGGTAGAGGAGACGAGCAGTACTTC.